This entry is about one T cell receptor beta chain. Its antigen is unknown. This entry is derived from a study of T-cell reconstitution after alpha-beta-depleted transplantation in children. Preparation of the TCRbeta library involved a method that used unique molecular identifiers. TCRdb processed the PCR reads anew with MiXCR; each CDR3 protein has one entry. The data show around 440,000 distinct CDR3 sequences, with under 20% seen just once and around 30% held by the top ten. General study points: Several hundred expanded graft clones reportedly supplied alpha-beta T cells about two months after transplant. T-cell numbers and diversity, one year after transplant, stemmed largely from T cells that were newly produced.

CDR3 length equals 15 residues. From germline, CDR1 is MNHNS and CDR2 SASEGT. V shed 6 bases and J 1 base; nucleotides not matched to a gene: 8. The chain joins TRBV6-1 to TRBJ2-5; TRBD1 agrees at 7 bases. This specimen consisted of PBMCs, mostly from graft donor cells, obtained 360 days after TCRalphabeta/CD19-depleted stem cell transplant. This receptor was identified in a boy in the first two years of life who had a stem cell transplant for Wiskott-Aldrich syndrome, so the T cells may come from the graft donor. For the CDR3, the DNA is TGTGCCAGCAGCTCGCCGGGACAGCCCCAAGAGACCCAGTACTTC. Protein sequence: CASSSPGQPQETQYF.